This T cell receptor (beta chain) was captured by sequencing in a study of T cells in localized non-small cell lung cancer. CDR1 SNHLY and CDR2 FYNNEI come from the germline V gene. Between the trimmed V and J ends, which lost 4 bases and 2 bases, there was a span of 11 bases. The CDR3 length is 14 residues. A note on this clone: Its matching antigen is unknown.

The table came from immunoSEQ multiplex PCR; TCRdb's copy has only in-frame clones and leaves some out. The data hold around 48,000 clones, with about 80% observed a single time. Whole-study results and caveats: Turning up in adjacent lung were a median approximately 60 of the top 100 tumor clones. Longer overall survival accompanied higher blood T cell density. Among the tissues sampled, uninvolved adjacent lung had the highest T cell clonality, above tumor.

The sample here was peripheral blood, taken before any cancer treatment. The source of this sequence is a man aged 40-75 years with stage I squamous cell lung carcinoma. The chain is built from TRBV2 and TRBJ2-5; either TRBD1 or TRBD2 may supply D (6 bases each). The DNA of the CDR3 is TGTGCCAGCAGTGTGGGGGCGGGGCAAGAGACCCAGTACTTC. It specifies CASSVGAGQETQYF.